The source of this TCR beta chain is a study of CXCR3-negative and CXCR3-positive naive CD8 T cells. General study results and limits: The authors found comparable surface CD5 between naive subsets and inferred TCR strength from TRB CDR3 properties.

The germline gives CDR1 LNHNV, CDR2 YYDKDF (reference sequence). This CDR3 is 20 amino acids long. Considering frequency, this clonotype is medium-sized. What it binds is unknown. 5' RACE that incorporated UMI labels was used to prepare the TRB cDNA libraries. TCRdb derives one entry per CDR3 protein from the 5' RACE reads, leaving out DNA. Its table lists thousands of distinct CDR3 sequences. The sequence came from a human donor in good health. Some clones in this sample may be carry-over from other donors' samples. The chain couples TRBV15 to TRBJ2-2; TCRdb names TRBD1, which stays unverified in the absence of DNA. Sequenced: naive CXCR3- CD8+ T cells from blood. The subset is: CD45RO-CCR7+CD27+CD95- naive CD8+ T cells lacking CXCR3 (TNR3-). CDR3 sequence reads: CATSREQETGDVVGTGELFF.